These T cell receptor beta chains were read from a single sample in a study of T-cell reconstitution after alpha-beta-depleted transplantation in children. TCRdb called the PCR reads again in MiXCR, with one record for every CDR3 protein. Of about 580,000 distinct CDR3 sequences listed, more than 20% were seen once; the top ten hold around 14%. The specimen comprised PBMCs, mostly from graft donor cells, sampled 360 days after TCRalphabeta/CD19-depleted stem cell transplant. These receptor sequences come from a boy under two years old who had a stem cell transplant for acute myeloid leukemia, so the T cells may come from the graft donor. The CDR3 runs from the conserved cysteine through the conserved F or W. D genes are given only for firm matches. The listing skips clone size in some rows; elsewhere it reads once, few, many or a size class.

>many|TRBV7-6|TRBJ1-6|.
TGTGCCAGCAGCCCACAGGGAGGGGGATATAATTCACCCCTCCACTTT
CASSPQGGGYNSPLHF
>.|TRBV20-1|TRBJ1-1|.
TGCTGTGCCCACGCACAGAACACTGAAGCTTTCTTT
CCAHAQNTEAFF
>.|TRBV9|TRBJ2-3|.
TGTGCCAGCAGCAGCCAGGGGCGCCGTGAAGATACGCAGTATTTT
CASSSQGRREDTQYF
>few|TRBV4-1|TRBJ2-5|.
TGCGCCAGCAGCCCACCGTCGACAGGTCGAGAGACCCAGTACTTC
CASSPPSTGRETQYF
>many|TRBV21-1|TRBJ2-5|.
TGTGCCAGCAGCCTTAGGGCAGCGGGCCAAGAGACCCAGTACTTC
CASSLRAAGQETQYF
>.|TRBV20-1|TRBJ1-6|TRBD1
TGCAGTGCCCCCGGGACAGGGGAAAATTCACCCCTCCACTTT
CSAPGTGENSPLHF
>.|TRBV7-9|TRBJ1-5|TRBD1
TGTGCCAGCAGCGGACAGGGGATGGGGAGTCAGCCCCAGCATTTT
CASSGQGMGSQPQHF
>few|TRBV12-3/TRBV12-4|TRBJ2-7|.
TGTGCCGTTACTGTATTCGACAGGCGAGGGAGCTACGAGCAGTACTTC
CAVTVFDRRGSYEQYF
>.|TRBV18|TRBJ2-1|.
TGTGCCAGCTCACCACCAAAGGAATACAATGAGCAGTTCTTC
CASSPPKEYNEQFF
>many|TRBV7-2|TRBJ1-4|.
TGTGCCAGCAGCTTATTCAGGGACACTGAAAAACTGTTTTTT
CASSLFRDTEKLFF
>few|TRBV28|TRBJ1-2|TRBD1
TGTGCCAGCAGTTTCGGTGACAGGGTTGATGGCTACACCTTC
CASSFGDRVDGYTF
>many|TRBV28|TRBJ1-4|.
TGTGCCAGCAGCGAAACAGGGTTACATGAAAAACTGTTTTTT
CASSETGLHEKLFF
>few|TRBV9|TRBJ2-3|.
TGTGCCAGCAGCGTAGCTCCGGCAGGCCAAGGGGGACAAGATACGCAGTATTTT
CASSVAPAGQGGQDTQYF
>many|TRBV20-1|TRBJ2-7|TRBD1
TGCAGTGCTAGTGTTACCGGGACAGGGTCCAAGAGGTACTTC
CSASVTGTGSKRYF
>.|TRBV9|TRBJ2-1|TRBD2
TGTGCCAGCAGCGTAGAGGGTAGCGGGCGCTACAATGAGCAGTTCTTC
CASSVEGSGRYNEQFF
>many|TRBV5-1|TRBJ2-6|.
TGCGCCAGCAGCAGGACGGGGAGCTCTGGGGCCAACGTCCTGACTTTC
CASSRTGSSGANVLTF
>.|TRBV7-8|TRBJ2-3|TRBD2
TGTGCCAGCAGCTTAGTTCGAATAGCGGGGGGGCAGGATACGCAGTATTTT
CASSLVRIAGGQDTQYF
>many|TRBV6-5|TRBJ1-1|.
TGTGCCAGCAGTTATGGAGGCATGAACACTGAAGCTTTCTTT
CASSYGGMNTEAFF
>.|TRBV7-2|TRBJ2-4|TRBD2
TGTGCCAGCAGCTTGGTACTAGCGGGGGGGCGGGGCATTCAGTACTTC
CASSLVLAGGRGIQYF
>many|TRBV11-2|TRBJ2-7|TRBD1
TGTGCCAGCAGCTTAGGTCCGGGACAGGGATTTTACGAGCAGTACTTC
CASSLGPGQGFYEQYF
>many|TRBV20-1|TRBJ2-1|.
TGCAGTTCGGCGCGCCCCGATGGGGGGACCGATAATGAGCAGTTCTTC
CSSARPDGGTDNEQFF
>many|TRBV15|TRBJ2-5|.
TGTGCCACCAGCAGAGCTGAGGCAAACCAAGAGACCCAGTACTTC
CATSRAEANQETQYF
>.|TRBV7-9|TRBJ1-5|TRBD1
TGTGCCAGCAGCCGGGACAGGGAATATCAGCCCCAGCATTTT
CASSRDREYQPQHF
>many|TRBV10-3|TRBJ2-2|.
TGTGCCATCAGTGAGTCGGCCACCGGGGAGCTGTTTTTT
CAISESATGELFF
>many|TRBV7-2|TRBJ1-2|.
TGTGCCAGCAGAACAACCCCGACAACGGCGGGCGGTGGCTACACCTTC
CASRTTPTTAGGGYTF
>.|TRBV15|TRBJ2-4|.
TGTGCCACCAGCAGTACCAAAGGAGCCAAAAACATTCAGTACTTC
CATSSTKGAKNIQYF
>many|TRBV11-2|TRBJ2-1|TRBD1
TGTGCCAGCAGCGTCGGGACAGGGGGAACTGAGCAGTTCTTC
CASSVGTGGTEQFF
>many|TRBV9|TRBJ2-7|.
TGTGCCAGCAGCGTAGGCGGCAGGTCGGGATACGAGCAGTACTTC
CASSVGGRSGYEQYF
>.|TRBV28|TRBJ2-2|.
TGTGCCAGCAGTTTAGGGGAGTCCGGGGAGCTGTTTTTT
CASSLGESGELFF
>many|TRBV20-1|TRBJ2-1|.
TGCAGTGCGGCCCAGCGACCTGAGCAGTTCTTC
CSAAQRPEQFF
>.|TRBV7-2|TRBJ2-1|TRBD2
TGTGCCAGCAGTCCCCCGAGCGGGGTAGCGGCTGAGCAGTTCTTC
CASSPPSGVAAEQFF